This T cell receptor (beta chain) was recovered during a study of PD-L1 blockade in urothelial cancer. Study as a whole: Blood yielded a median of about 140,000 T cells per sample.

Per patient, between 1 and 8 samples were collected at pretreatment and on-treatment time points. The CDR3 has 16 amino acids. J lost 2 bases, V lost 5 bases, and 6 bases had no gene match. Germline V lookup: CDR1 SGHTA, CDR2 FQGNSA. The data were produced by immunoSEQ multiplex PCR, yet TCRdb's version contains in-frame clones alone and is incomplete. The top ten hold approximately 2.7% of the sample, which has 35,000 to 45,000 clones, about four fifths seen once. This clone was seen only once. The chain combines TRBV7-2 with TRBJ2-3; 11 nucleotides align to TRBD2. The sequencing here drew on PBMCs, taken around atezolizumab (anti-PD-L1) treatment. This receptor was obtained from a man in his 70s with urothelial cancer. The CDR3 DNA reads as TGTGCCAGCAGCCCTCGGACTAGCGGGTTCACAGATACGCAGTATTTT. Translated, it gives CASSPRTSGFTDTQYF.